A single sample is the source of the 8 T cell receptor beta chains below, sequenced in a study of preoperative IRX-2 immunotherapy in early breast cancer. The assay was immunoSEQ multiplex PCR, and TCRdb's table has in-frame clones only and misses some. The sample contains under 30,000 clones, around 90% of which appear only once. The treatment: preoperative locoregional IRX-2 cytokine immunotherapy. The sequences come from tumor tissue, collected after IRX-2 immunotherapy. Receptors originate from a human donor with breast cancer.

J is TRBJ1-4 and V is TRBV19; 7 bases line up with TRBD1. The V and J ends lost 4 bases and 8 bases, in that order; junction bases with no gene match: 7. This CDR3 is built from 14 residues. Germline CDR1 reads LNHDA; CDR2 reads SQIVND (reference sequence). CDR3 sequence: CASSRYTGQEKLFF. The CDR3 nucleotides are TGTGCCAGTAGTAGATACACGGGACAGGAAAAACTGTTTTTT.

The chain carries TRBV28 and TRBJ2-4; D is possibly TRBD1 or TRBD2 (5 bases each). Germline assignment: CDR1 MDHEN and CDR2 SYDVKM. The CDR3 sequence is 14 residues long. Trimming took 5 bases from V and 7 from J, leaving 15 bases between them. For the CDR3, the DNA is TGTGCCAGCAGTCCGGGGACGTCCCGGAACATTCAGTACTTC. This sequence encodes CASSPGTSRNIQYF.

A word on this clone: A far more abundant clone sits one base away, making this likely a read error. Other DNA sequences in the sample encode the same CDR3. The chain links TRBV7-9 to TRBJ2-5, with a tentative D call TRBD2 (5 bases). Looked up from germline, CDR1 is SEHNR and CDR2 is FQNEAQ (reference sequence). The CDR3 sequence is 15 residues long. V gave up 5 bases and J gave up 5 bases, with 18 bases separating them. CDR3 DNA sequence: TGTGCCAGCAGCCCAGAAGCTAGCCCCCGGGAGACCCAGTACTTC. Translated, it gives CASSPEASPRETQYF.

The sample holds one count of this clone. The genes are TRBV7-6 and TRBJ2-1, with 12 bases lining up with TRBD2. Trimming cost V 4 bases and J 0 bases; bases outside gene matches: 4. Germline V gives CDR1 SGHVS, CDR2 FNYEAQ. CDR3 size: 17 residues. CDR3 in DNA: TGTGCCAGCAGCTCTAGCGGGGGGGCAGGCTCCTACAATGAGCAGTTCTTC. Encoded protein: CASSSSGGAGSYNEQFF.

This clone has a handful of counts. The V call is TRBV2, the J call TRBJ2-1; no clear D gene. Germline CDR1 reads SNHLY; CDR2 reads FYNNEI. The CDR3 totals 12 residues. The V and J ends lost 6 bases and 5 bases respectively, with 8 bases between them. The CDR3 loop reads CASRRWNNEQFF. For the CDR3, the DNA is TGTGCCAGCAGGAGGTGGAACAATGAGCAGTTCTTC. The whole variable domain, filled in from reference TRBV2 and TRBJ2-1, reads EPEVTQTPSHQVTQMGQEVILRCVPISNHLYFYWYRQILGQKVEFLVSFYNNEISEKSEIFDDQFSVERPDGSNFTLKIRSTKLEDSAMYFCASRRWNNEQFFGPGTRLTVL.

V gene TRBV5-6 combines with J gene TRBJ1-2; unclear D gene. Trimming stripped 4 bases from V and 5 bases from J, with 9 bases between. Germline CDR1 reads SGHDT; CDR2 reads YYEEEE. The CDR3 is 12 amino acids. The chain's CDR3 is CASSQNSYGYTF. CDR3 in DNA: TGTGCCAGCAGCCAAAATTCGTATGGCTACACCTTC.

On this clone itself: The conserved final phenylalanine or tryptophan is absent from the CDR3, which likely points to a read error. The chain couples TRBV5-1 to TRBJ1-2; tentatively, D is TRBD1 (6 bases). The V end lost 4 bases, the J end lost 5 bases, and 18 bases lay between the germline ends. The germline V gene has CDR1 SGHRS and CDR2 YFSETQ. The CDR3 extends over 15 amino acids. Here the CDR3 DNA reads TGCGCCAGCAGCGACCACAGGGCCCGAAGTTATGGCTACACCCTC. This translates into CASSDHRARSYGYTL.

The V and J genes are TRBV6-5 and TRBJ1-2; 8 bases align to TRBD1. The trim removed 6 bases at V and 7 bases at J, leaving 10 bases unmatched. This CDR3 is built from 14 residues. Germline CDR1 and CDR2: MNHEY and SVGAGI. The CDR3 sequence: CASRVNDRGFGYTF. The DNA for the CDR3 is TGTGCCAGCAGGGTAAACGACAGGGGTTTTGGCTACACCTTC.